This is a list of T cell receptor beta chains from one sample in a study of T-cell memory formation after mild COVID-19. TCRdb called the 5' RACE reads again in MiXCR, with one record for every CDR3 protein. This table has 180,000 or so distinct CDR3 sequences, around a tenth appearing once. The sequencing input was PBMCs or a T cell subset sorted from them (not recorded which). The receptors here all came from a man aged 18 to 30 who had mild COVID-19 (a few samples of this study predate the infection). Cell type and time point are not known. Each CDR3 is given with its conserved first and last residue. D genes are given only for firm matches. Clone sizes are given selectively: once, few, many, or a class where the clone is expanded.

CDR3aa: CATGRQPYTF
CDR3nt: TGTGCCACGGGTAGACAGCCCTACACCTTC
abundance: -
j_gene: TRBJ1-2
v_gene: TRBV6-5
d_gene: -

CDR3aa: CASSFGTRGNTIYF
CDR3nt: TGCGCCAGCAGCTTCGGAACAAGGGGAAACACCATATATTTT
abundance: -
j_gene: TRBJ1-3
v_gene: TRBV5-1
d_gene: -

CDR3aa: CASRTGTSDTQYF
CDR3nt: TGTGCCAGCAGAACTGGGACTTCAGATACGCAGTATTTT
abundance: -
j_gene: TRBJ2-3
v_gene: TRBV5-4
d_gene: -

CDR3aa: CASLTHNEETQYF
CDR3nt: TGTGCCAGCCTTACCCATAATGAGGAGACCCAGTACTTC
abundance: -
j_gene: TRBJ2-5
v_gene: TRBV28
d_gene: -

CDR3aa: CASNVRQGIEQFF
CDR3nt: TGTGCCAGCAACGTGAGACAGGGCATTGAGCAGTTCTTC
abundance: -
j_gene: TRBJ2-1
v_gene: TRBV9
d_gene: TRBD1

CDR3aa: CASSQESGGPADTQYF
CDR3nt: TGCGCCAGCAGCCAAGAGTCGGGGGGGCCCGCAGATACGCAGTATTTT
abundance: few
j_gene: TRBJ2-3
v_gene: TRBV4-3
d_gene: TRBD2

CDR3aa: CASYRETGTEAFF
CDR3nt: TGTGCCAGCTACAGGGAAACGGGCACTGAAGCTTTCTTT
abundance: -
j_gene: TRBJ1-1
v_gene: TRBV2
d_gene: -

CDR3aa: CASSLALGANTGELFF
CDR3nt: TGCGCCAGCAGCTTGGCGTTAGGGGCGAACACCGGGGAGCTGTTTTTT
abundance: -
j_gene: TRBJ2-2
v_gene: TRBV5-1
d_gene: -

CDR3aa: CASSQDSDQPQHF
CDR3nt: TGTGCCAGCAGCCAAGATTCCGATCAGCCCCAGCATTTT
abundance: few
j_gene: TRBJ1-5
v_gene: TRBV4-2
d_gene: -

CDR3aa: CASSHYPGNEQFF
CDR3nt: TGTGCCAGCAGCCACTACCCGGGGAATGAGCAGTTCTTC
abundance: -
j_gene: TRBJ2-1
v_gene: TRBV3-1
d_gene: -

CDR3aa: CASSEAPGTGSSPLHF
CDR3nt: TGTGCCAGCAGTGAAGCCCCCGGGACAGGGAGTTCACCCCTCCACTTT
abundance: few
j_gene: TRBJ1-6
v_gene: TRBV6-1
d_gene: TRBD1

CDR3aa: CASSSGLAAGDTQYF
CDR3nt: TGTGCCAGCAGTTCAGGACTAGCGGCGGGGGATACGCAGTATTTT
abundance: -
j_gene: TRBJ2-3
v_gene: TRBV12-3/TRBV12-4
d_gene: TRBD2

CDR3aa: CASRGRQETQYF
CDR3nt: TGTGCCAGCCGGGGGCGGCAAGAGACCCAGTACTTC
abundance: few
j_gene: TRBJ2-5
v_gene: TRBV12-3/TRBV12-4
d_gene: -

CDR3aa: CAIRGAYNEQFF
CDR3nt: TGTGCCATCCGGGGGGCCTACAATGAGCAGTTCTTC
abundance: -
j_gene: TRBJ2-1
v_gene: TRBV10-3
d_gene: TRBD2

CDR3aa: CASSPTGTGAVDTQYF
CDR3nt: TGTGCCAGCAGCCCGACCGGGACAGGGGCAGTAGATACGCAGTATTTT
abundance: -
j_gene: TRBJ2-3
v_gene: TRBV7-3
d_gene: TRBD1

CDR3aa: CASSVGANTGELFF
CDR3nt: TGTGCCAGCAGCGTAGGTGCAAACACCGGGGAGCTGTTTTTT
abundance: many
j_gene: TRBJ2-2
v_gene: TRBV9
d_gene: -

CDR3aa: CASSETRAGANVLTF
CDR3nt: TGTGCCAGCAGTGAAACAAGGGCTGGGGCCAACGTCCTGACTTTC
abundance: many
j_gene: TRBJ2-6
v_gene: TRBV2
d_gene: -

CDR3aa: CASSLGYGYGYTF
CDR3nt: TGTGCCAGCAGCTTGGGATACGGCTATGGCTACACCTTC
abundance: -
j_gene: TRBJ1-2
v_gene: TRBV5-5
d_gene: -

CDR3aa: CASSVGGLGGTEAFF
CDR3nt: TGTGCCAGCAGCGTGGGCGGACTGGGCGGCACTGAAGCTTTCTTT
abundance: few
j_gene: TRBJ1-1
v_gene: TRBV9
d_gene: -

CDR3aa: CASSWDRELAETQYF
CDR3nt: TGTGCCAGCAGTTGGGACAGGGAACTTGCAGAGACCCAGTACTTC
abundance: -
j_gene: TRBJ2-5
v_gene: TRBV6-2/TRBV6-3
d_gene: TRBD1

CDR3aa: CASSGGSMNTEAFF
CDR3nt: TGCGCCAGCTCAGGGGGCAGCATGAACACTGAAGCTTTCTTT
abundance: few
j_gene: TRBJ1-1
v_gene: TRBV4-1
d_gene: TRBD1

CDR3aa: CASSPRPTYNEQFF
CDR3nt: TGTGCCAGCAGCCCTCGTCCGACCTACAATGAGCAGTTCTTC
abundance: -
j_gene: TRBJ2-1
v_gene: TRBV11-2
d_gene: -

CDR3aa: CASSLTGDRETQYF
CDR3nt: TGCGCCAGCAGCTTGACGGGGGACCGAGAGACCCAGTACTTC
abundance: many
j_gene: TRBJ2-5
v_gene: TRBV5-1
d_gene: -

CDR3aa: CASSQLGLLYMQYF
CDR3nt: TGTGCCAGCAGCCAGCTCGGACTACTTTATATGCAGTATTTT
abundance: -
j_gene: TRBJ2-3
v_gene: TRBV3-1
d_gene: -

CDR3aa: CASSSGGITGELFF
CDR3nt: TGTGCCAGCAGCTCGGGGGGTATCACCGGGGAGCTGTTTTTT
abundance: -
j_gene: TRBJ2-2
v_gene: TRBV13
d_gene: TRBD2

CDR3aa: CASSRREGTDTQYF
CDR3nt: TGTGCCAGCAGTCGGAGGGAGGGCACAGATACGCAGTATTTT
abundance: many
j_gene: TRBJ2-3
v_gene: TRBV7-2
d_gene: -

CDR3aa: CSARDPAGGRTEAFF
CDR3nt: TGCAGTGCTAGAGATCCCGCAGGGGGCCGGACTGAAGCTTTCTTT
abundance: few
j_gene: TRBJ1-1
v_gene: TRBV20-1
d_gene: TRBD1

CDR3aa: CASSPAVSYEQYF
CDR3nt: TGTGCCAGCAGCCCGGCGGTGTCCTACGAGCAGTACTTC
abundance: -
j_gene: TRBJ2-7
v_gene: TRBV14
d_gene: -

CDR3aa: CSVEQGTEAFF
CDR3nt: TGCAGCGTTGAACAGGGGACTGAAGCTTTCTTT
abundance: few
j_gene: TRBJ1-1
v_gene: TRBV29-1
d_gene: -

CDR3aa: CASSPHRDSKGADTQYF
CDR3nt: TGTGCCAGCAGCCCCCACCGGGACTCCAAGGGAGCAGATACGCAGTATTTT
abundance: -
j_gene: TRBJ2-3
v_gene: TRBV7-9
d_gene: -

CDR3aa: CASSHWGLEAFF
CDR3nt: TGTGCCAGCAGCCATTGGGGTCTTGAAGCTTTCTTT
abundance: -
j_gene: TRBJ1-1
v_gene: TRBV3-1
d_gene: -

CDR3aa: CASAKGARQPQHF
CDR3nt: TGTGCCAGCGCCAAGGGGGCCAGACAGCCCCAGCATTTT
abundance: -
j_gene: TRBJ1-5
v_gene: TRBV14
d_gene: TRBD1

CDR3aa: CASSYTLGRRGGTGELFF
CDR3nt: TGTGCCAGCAGTTACACACTCGGACGCCGGGGGGGGACCGGGGAGCTGTTTTTT
abundance: -
j_gene: TRBJ2-2
v_gene: TRBV6-5
d_gene: TRBD2

CDR3aa: CSARNPLTAGYEQFF
CDR3nt: TGCAGTGCCCGGAACCCCCTAACAGCGGGGTATGAGCAGTTCTTC
abundance: few
j_gene: TRBJ2-1
v_gene: TRBV20-1
d_gene: TRBD2

CDR3aa: CASSPDDGEDTQYF
CDR3nt: TGCGCCAGCAGCCCGGACGACGGGGAAGATACGCAGTATTTT
abundance: many
j_gene: TRBJ2-3
v_gene: TRBV5-1
d_gene: -

CDR3aa: CASSEARSDTQYF
CDR3nt: TGTGCCAGCAGTGAAGCGCGCTCCGATACGCAGTATTTT
abundance: -
j_gene: TRBJ2-3
v_gene: TRBV6-1
d_gene: -

CDR3aa: CASSLNYPNTEAFF
CDR3nt: TGTGCCAGCAGTTTAAATTACCCAAACACTGAAGCTTTCTTT
abundance: -
j_gene: TRBJ1-1
v_gene: TRBV12-3/TRBV12-4
d_gene: -

CDR3aa: CASSFSGVSYNEQFF
CDR3nt: TGTGCCAGCAGCTTTTCAGGAGTGTCCTACAATGAGCAGTTCTTC
abundance: many
j_gene: TRBJ2-1
v_gene: TRBV7-8
d_gene: -

CDR3aa: CASTRDRGHLGNTEAFF
CDR3nt: TGTGCCAGCACCAGGGACAGGGGCCACCTAGGGAACACTGAAGCTTTCTTT
abundance: few
j_gene: TRBJ1-1
v_gene: TRBV6-2/TRBV6-3
d_gene: TRBD1

CDR3aa: CASSVGATGSSYEQYF
CDR3nt: TGTGCCAGCAGCGTAGGGGCTACAGGGAGCTCCTACGAGCAGTACTTC
abundance: -
j_gene: TRBJ2-7
v_gene: TRBV9
d_gene: -

CDR3aa: CASSHPGGLGTVLKETQYF
CDR3nt: TGTGCCAGCAGTCACCCTGGGGGACTAGGCACCGTCCTCAAAGAGACCCAGTACTTC
abundance: few
j_gene: TRBJ2-5
v_gene: TRBV25-1
d_gene: TRBD2

CDR3aa: CASSFPRGGYQETQYF
CDR3nt: TGTGCCAGCAGTTTTCCTCGCGGCGGGTACCAAGAGACCCAGTACTTC
abundance: few
j_gene: TRBJ2-5
v_gene: TRBV28
d_gene: -

CDR3aa: CASSLGQGSAVRTDTQYF
CDR3nt: TGCGCCAGCAGCCTTGGGCAGGGATCCGCGGTCCGCACAGATACGCAGTATTTT
abundance: few
j_gene: TRBJ2-3
v_gene: TRBV5-1
d_gene: -

CDR3aa: CAISNSLTTNEKLFF
CDR3nt: TGTGCCATCAGTAACAGTCTTACAACTAATGAAAAACTGTTTTTT
abundance: few
j_gene: TRBJ1-4
v_gene: TRBV10-3
d_gene: -

CDR3aa: CASSSLTGAGTDTQYF
CDR3nt: TGCGCCAGCAGCTCATTAACAGGTGCAGGCACAGATACGCAGTATTTT
abundance: -
j_gene: TRBJ2-3
v_gene: TRBV5-1
d_gene: -

CDR3aa: CASSFVGSYEQYF
CDR3nt: TGTGCCAGCAGCTTCGTGGGGTCGTACGAGCAGTACTTC
abundance: few
j_gene: TRBJ2-7
v_gene: TRBV7-2
d_gene: -

CDR3aa: CASKPGTSGGPRGTDTQYF
CDR3nt: TGTGCCAGCAAACCCGGGACTAGCGGGGGCCCGAGGGGCACAGATACGCAGTATTTT
abundance: few
j_gene: TRBJ2-3
v_gene: TRBV6-2/TRBV6-3
d_gene: TRBD2